Sequencing of this T cell receptor (beta chain) was carried out in a study of control samples from healthy donors and cancer patients. Sequencing was performed with immunoSEQ multiplex PCR; in TCRdb, only in-frame clones are kept and a portion is missing. Of roughly 130,000 clones listed, about nine tenths are singletons. Sequencing was carried out using blood. The origin of this receptor is a woman between 25 and 40 years old in good health.

The CDR3 is CASSSPGSAYEQYF. The DNA of the CDR3 is TGTGCCAGCAGTTCCCCCGGGAGTGCCTACGAGCAGTACTTC. This chain connects TRBV6-5 to TRBJ2-7; D is possibly TRBD2 (6 bases). CDR3 length: 14 amino acids. Germline loops: CDR1 MNHEY, CDR2 SVGAGI. With 4 bases removed from V and 2 bases from J, the gap between germline ends came to 12 bases.